Listed below are T cell receptor beta chains from one sample, sequenced in a study of T cell responses to AZD1222 COVID-19 vaccine. The data were produced by immunoSEQ multiplex PCR, yet TCRdb's version contains in-frame clones alone and is incomplete. Of fewer than 150,000 clones listed, approximately 90% are singletons. The sequences come from peripheral blood, collected 28 days after the second AZD1222 dose. These receptors were obtained from an adult who received the AZD1222 COVID-19 vaccine. Each CDR3 is given with its conserved first and last residue. A D gene is named only where the DNA matches it firmly. Size is omitted from some rows. Given values are once, few, many or a class for expanded clones.

cdr3_aa cdr3_nt v_call d_call clone_size j_call
CASSPRQGVREKLFF TGTGCCAGCAGCCCACGACAGGGAGTCCGTGAAAAACTGTTTTTT TRBV7-2 TRBD1 - TRBJ1-4
CASSLVGATNEKLFF TGTGCCAGCAGCTTGGTTGGAGCAACTAATGAAAAACTGTTTTTT TRBV5-6 - - TRBJ1-4
CASSQSLGGRNQPQHF TGCGCCAGCAGCCAATCCCTCGGGGGGCGGAATCAGCCCCAGCATTTT TRBV4-1 - - TRBJ1-5
CASSPLQNTGELFF TGTGCCAGCTCACCATTACAGAACACCGGGGAGCTGTTTTTT TRBV18 - - TRBJ2-2
CSVERGQHTGELFF TGCAGCGTTGAACGGGGACAACACACCGGGGAGCTGTTTTTT TRBV29-1 - once TRBJ2-2
CASSLNSGISFEQFF TGTGCCAGCAGCTTAAACAGCGGGATATCATTTGAGCAGTTCTTC TRBV7-3 TRBD2 - TRBJ2-1
CASSGREDLNNEQFF TGTGCCAGCAGCGGACGCGAGGACTTAAACAATGAGCAGTTCTTC TRBV5-4 - - TRBJ2-1
CASSAVRGFKGYTF TGTGCCAGCAGTGCTGTCCGGGGTTTTAAGGGCTACACCTTC TRBV2 - - TRBJ1-2
CATLRADTQYF TGCGCCACCCTTCGCGCAGATACGCAGTATTTT TRBV10-1 - - TRBJ2-3
CASSLGTDYTTNEKLFF TGCGCCAGCAGCTTGGGGACAGACTATACAACTAATGAAAAACTGTTTTTT TRBV5-1 - few TRBJ1-4
CATKQGSSNQPQHF TGTGCCACCAAACAGGGTTCCAGCAATCAGCCCCAGCATTTT TRBV6-5 - - TRBJ1-5
CASTGGGETQYF TGTGCCTCCACAGGGGGAGGAGAGACCCAGTACTTC TRBV30 TRBD1 once TRBJ2-5
CASSPDREAGELFF TGTGCCAGCTCACCGGACAGGGAGGCCGGGGAGCTGTTTTTT TRBV18 TRBD1 once TRBJ2-2
CASIGDRAHGYTF TGTGCCAGCATTGGAGACAGGGCCCATGGCTACACCTTC TRBV2 TRBD1 - TRBJ1-2
CAWSHPARVNTEAFF TGTGCCTGGAGTCACCCCGCCAGGGTGAACACTGAAGCTTTCTTT TRBV30 - - TRBJ1-1
CASKTGQGAAIYGYTF TGTGCCAGCAAGACCGGACAGGGGGCCGCTATCTATGGCTACACCTTC TRBV5-4 TRBD1 - TRBJ1-2
CASSPNRDTQYF TGTGCCAGCAGCCCCAACAGAGATACGCAGTATTTT TRBV12-3/TRBV12-4 - - TRBJ2-3
CAWGTGGTNEKLFF TGTGCCTGGGGGACAGGGGGCACTAATGAAAAACTGTTTTTT TRBV30 TRBD1 - TRBJ1-4
CASSFPRRDNEQFF TGCGCCAGCAGCTTTCCTCGTCGGGACAATGAGCAGTTCTTC TRBV5-1 - - TRBJ2-1
CASHPSRDGYGYTF TGTGCCAGCCATCCTTCCCGGGACGGGTATGGCTACACCTTC TRBV2 - - TRBJ1-2
CASRLAGGAYNEQFF TGTGCCAGCAGGTTAGCGGGCGGGGCTTACAATGAGCAGTTCTTC TRBV27 TRBD2 - TRBJ2-1
CATSDGSTDTQYF TGTGCCACCAGTGATGGGAGCACAGATACGCAGTATTTT TRBV24-1 - few TRBJ2-3
CASRGGLGPNTEAFF TGTGCCAGCAGAGGAGGGTTGGGGCCCAACACTGAAGCTTTCTTT TRBV27 - - TRBJ1-1
CASSTFLGAALHF TGTGCCAGCAGCACCTTTCTCGGTGCGGCCCTCCACTTT TRBV9 - - TRBJ1-6
CASSGTGGPGANVLTF TGCGCCAGCAGTGGGACAGGGGGCCCTGGGGCCAACGTCCTGACTTTC TRBV10-1 TRBD1 - TRBJ2-6
CASSSWTLGGGYTF TGTGCCAGCAGCTCCTGGACATTAGGGGGTGGCTACACCTTC TRBV7-9 - - TRBJ1-2
CASSEYGGRTTFF TGTGCCAGCAGTGAGTACGGGGGCCGGACAACTTTCTTT TRBV6-1 - - TRBJ1-1
CATGQGNYGYTF TGTGCCACCGGACAGGGGAACTATGGCTACACCTTC TRBV24-1 TRBD1 few TRBJ1-2
CASSRGTSGTPGFSTDTQYF TGTGCCAGCAGCCGTGGGACTAGCGGGACTCCCGGTTTTAGCACAGATACGCAGTATTTT TRBV14 TRBD2 - TRBJ2-3
CASSPTSGGAPYNEQFF TGTGCCAGCAGCCCAACTAGCGGGGGGGCCCCCTACAATGAGCAGTTCTTC TRBV7-9 TRBD2 - TRBJ2-1
CASSLYTGELFF TGTGCCAGCAGCTTGTACACCGGGGAGCTGTTTTTT TRBV7-2 - - TRBJ2-2
CATSDSRGYTF TGTGCCACCAGTGATTCCCGGGGCTACACCTTC TRBV24-1 - - TRBJ1-2
CASSRGQGSYEQYF TGTGCCAGCAGTCGGGGACAGGGAAGTTACGAGCAGTACTTC TRBV28 TRBD1 - TRBJ2-7
CASSLVQGGWQFF TGTGCCAGCAGCTTGGTACAGGGGGGATGGCAGTTCTTC TRBV5-8 TRBD1 - TRBJ2-1
CAISETNNNDRDTRNTIYF TGTGCCATCAGTGAGACCAATAACAACGACAGGGATACCAGAAACACCATATATTTT TRBV10-3 TRBD1 - TRBJ1-3
CASSLAGEGNQPQHF TGTGCCAGCAGCTTAGCAGGGGAAGGGAATCAGCCCCAGCATTTT TRBV11-1 - - TRBJ1-5
CASSSYSQETQYF TGTGCCAGCAGCTCCTACTCCCAAGAGACCCAGTACTTC TRBV9 - - TRBJ2-5
CASSLRHDNSPLHF TGTGCCAGCAGTTTAAGACACGATAATTCACCCCTCCACTTT TRBV28 - - TRBJ1-6
CASSRGLVYEQYF TGCGCCAGCAGCCGAGGACTAGTCTACGAGCAGTACTTC TRBV5-1 TRBD2 - TRBJ2-7
CAVGAGEGYEQYF TGTGCCGTGGGGGCGGGAGAAGGGTACGAGCAGTACTTC TRBV10-3 - few TRBJ2-7
CASSLRGQGGTEAFF TGTGCCAGCAGCCTAAGGGGGCAGGGAGGCACTGAAGCTTTCTTT TRBV7-9 TRBD1 - TRBJ1-1
CASSPGTGVNEKLFF TGTGCCAGCAGCCCCGGGACAGGTGTCAATGAAAAACTGTTTTTT TRBV6-5 TRBD1 - TRBJ1-4
CATSGGETQYF TGTGCCACTAGCGGGGGAGAGACCCAGTACTTC TRBV19 TRBD2 many TRBJ2-5
CASSLGSGSTGELFF TGTGCCAGCAGTTTGGGTTCCGGGTCCACCGGGGAGCTGTTTTTT TRBV28 - - TRBJ2-2
CASSLGGPYNEQFF TGTGCCAGCAGCTTAGGGGGACCCTACAATGAGCAGTTCTTC TRBV11-3 - - TRBJ2-1
CASSLWPPILNTEAFF TGTGCCAGCAGCTTATGGCCTCCAATATTGAACACTGAAGCTTTCTTT TRBV7-2 - - TRBJ1-1
CASSFWGAGNYGYTF TGTGCCAGCAGTTTTTGGGGGGCGGGAAACTATGGCTACACCTTC TRBV28 - - TRBJ1-2
CASSIIAGTYVDEQFF TGTGCCAGTAGTATCATAGCGGGGACCTACGTGGATGAGCAGTTCTTC TRBV19 TRBD2 - TRBJ2-1
CASSGGTGDTGELFF TGCGCCAGCAGCGGGGGGACAGGGGACACCGGGGAGCTGTTTTTT TRBV5-1 TRBD1 - TRBJ2-2
CASSLADGTDTQYF TGTGCCAGCAGTTTAGCGGATGGCACAGATACGCAGTATTTT TRBV11-2 - - TRBJ2-3
CASSQGPGQGREQFF TGCGCCAGCAGCCAGGGACCGGGACAGGGACGTGAGCAGTTCTTC TRBV5-1 TRBD1 - TRBJ2-1
CASSPGTGEGTQYF TGTGCCAGCTCACCTGGGACAGGGGAAGGGACGCAGTATTTT TRBV18 TRBD1 - TRBJ2-3
CAISERIESFSANYGYTF TGTGCCATCAGTGAGCGGATTGAGTCATTCTCAGCTAACTATGGCTACACCTTC TRBV10-3 - - TRBJ1-2
CASSQPKRGAGGYTF TGTGCCAGCAGCCAACCAAAGAGGGGCGCAGGTGGCTACACCTTC TRBV3-1/TRBV3-2 - - TRBJ1-2
CASSFQVTWGTYGYTF TGTGCCAGCAGCTTTCAAGTGACCTGGGGCACTTATGGCTACACCTTC TRBV7-9 - - TRBJ1-2
CASSPVSGGLTDTQYF TGTGCCAGCAGCCCAGTGAGCGGGGGGCTCACAGATACGCAGTATTTT TRBV7-3 TRBD2 - TRBJ2-3
CASSYSMYVPEAFF TGTGCCAGCAGTTACTCGATGTACGTTCCTGAAGCTTTCTTT TRBV6-2/TRBV6-3 - - TRBJ1-1
CAWRRQGWEQPQHF TGTGCCTGGAGGAGACAGGGTTGGGAACAGCCCCAGCATTTT TRBV30 TRBD1 - TRBJ1-5
CASSAHPGTVNTEAFF TGTGCCAGCAGCGCTCACCCCGGGACTGTGAACACTGAAGCTTTCTTT TRBV9 - once TRBJ1-1
CASRPQSSYNEQFF TGTGCCAGCAGACCGCAAAGCTCCTACAATGAGCAGTTCTTC TRBV6-6 - - TRBJ2-1